One T cell receptor (beta chain) is described in this entry. A single count supports this clone. What antigen it recognizes has not been identified. No base qualities exist here, and no much larger clone lies one base off it. TCRbeta CDR3 regions were amplified from genomic DNA using the immunoSEQ Assay, a bias-controlled multiplex PCR. Processing in the source paper ran as follows. Within the assay, amplification of reference gene primers was used to estimate how many nucleated cells each sample contained. Sequence reads were collapsed and filtered to measure the absolute abundance of every unique TCRbeta CDR3 rearrangement. For each sample, productive Simpson clonality was calculated as the square root of Simpson's diversity index across productive rearrangements. The source is immuneACCESS, and TCRdb retained only in-frame sequences with V and J called. Part of the clones is not carried over; for the studies checked, unresolved V genes explain less than half of this, and the remainder is unexplained. V and J calls plus clone size are reproduced from that table; the DNA served to infer D and trimming. The sample yields around 200,000 clones; approximately 85% were counted once. Clones ranked in the top ten supply around 6.2% of the sample.

These data come from a study of blood T cell repertoires in COVID-19 (dated by TCRdb to 2019 to 2021). Study-wide context: Collaborator samples came from the United States, Italy and Spain and covered acute and convalescent phases of COVID-19. The repertoires were released in a freely available public database intended as a resource for research on the immune response to SARS-CoV-2. Nearly every sample came with metadata listing a de-identified subject ID, COVID-19 status, age in years and sex. Where available, HLA class I and class II types were obtained from metadata supplied by the sample provider rather than from assay-based typing. The samples were drawn from two sources: the first 160 participants of the ongoing ImmuneRACE study, and 1,254 subjects contributed by 6 global collaborators. The material from the prospective study consisted of cDNA or gDNA derived from T cells, B-cell-depleted T cells, or PBMCs. The dataset comprised deeply sampled blood TCRbeta repertoires from subjects exposed to, actively infected with, or recovered from COVID-19. Results and caveats for the whole study, not just this receptor: Clinical and demographic metadata were provided uncurated, with the amount varying by source and participant.

Participants in the prospective study were aged roughly 18 to 100 years, lived in 24 United States geographic areas, and enrolled through a virtual design. In the prospective study, participants were assigned to cohorts based on the clinical history participants reported in a screening survey and a study questionnaire. For ImmuneRACE Cohort 3, a participant was defined as recovered based on two consecutive negative NP/OP PCR tests, clearance by a healthcare professional, or resolution of symptoms. In the prospective study, mobile phlebotomists collected whole blood, serum and a nasopharyngeal or oropharyngeal swab from each participant. Participants in the prospective study had the option to provide additional blood draws and questionnaires over a roughly two-month period. Blood samples from the prospective study were shipped frozen or at room temperature prior to DNA extraction. V is pared back by 1 base and J by 1 base, with 10 bases lying between the germline termini. The CDR3 runs 15 residues from the cysteine to the phenylalanine. Only the CDR3 DNA stays, 45 bases, in frame from base 1. The germline V gene (reference sequence) specifies LNHDA as CDR1 and SQIVND as CDR2.

The source material was PBMCs or T cells enriched from blood (not recorded which). This receptor chain uses TRBV19 and TRBJ2-5, with an unclear D gene assignment. This TCR was sampled from a man aged 40-49 years who had recovered from COVID-19. The DNA is TGTGCCAGTAGTATAGGGCAGTCCGTCCAAGAGACCCAGTACTTC. Its protein reads: CASSIGQSVQETQYF.